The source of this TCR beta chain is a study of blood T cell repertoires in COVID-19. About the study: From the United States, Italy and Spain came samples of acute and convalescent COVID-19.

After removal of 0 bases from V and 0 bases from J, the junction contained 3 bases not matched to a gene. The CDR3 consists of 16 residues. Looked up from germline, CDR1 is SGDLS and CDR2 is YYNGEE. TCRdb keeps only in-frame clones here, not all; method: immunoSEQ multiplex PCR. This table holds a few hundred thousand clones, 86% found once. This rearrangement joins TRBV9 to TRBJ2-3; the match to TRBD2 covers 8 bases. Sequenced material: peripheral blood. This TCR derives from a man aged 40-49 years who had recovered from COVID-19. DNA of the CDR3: TGTGCCAGCAGCGTAGTGGCTAGCGGGAGCACAGATACGCAGTATTTT. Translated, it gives CASSVVASGSTDTQYF.